This entry lists 22 T cell receptor beta chains sequenced from one sample in a study of blood T cell repertoires in COVID-19. The protocol was immunoSEQ multiplex PCR, while the TCRdb copy is restricted to in-frame clones and leaves out a portion. The sample shows 96,000 or so clones, over 90% of them seen only once. The sample comprised peripheral blood. All receptors derive from a man aged 55 to 70 with acute or convalescent COVID-19.

J is TRBJ1-2 and V is TRBV19, with 11 bases lining up with TRBD1. This CDR3 has 16 amino acids. The V segment lost 3 bases and the J segment 3 bases; nucleotides outside the gene matches: 6. Germline V gene lookup returns CDR1 LNHDA and CDR2 SQIVND (reference sequence). CDR3 sequence: CASSIGGTGGDYGYTF. The CDR3 region has the DNA TGTGCCAGTAGTATTGGAGGGACAGGGGGAGACTATGGCTACACCTTC.

The chain recombines TRBV3-1 (or the pseudogene TRBV3-2) with TRBJ2-1; 9 bases map to TRBD1. Trimming at V came to 6 bases and at J to 4 bases, leaving 7 bases not matched to a gene. CDR3 length: 15 amino acids. The germline V gene encodes CDR1 LGHDT and CDR2 YNNKEL (reference sequence). DNA of the CDR3: TGTGCCAGCAGAACCACAGGGGGCCCATACAATGAGCAGTTCTTC. Translating gives CASRTTGGPYNEQFF.

This sequence joins TRBV28 and TRBJ2-7; TRBD2 aligns across 10 bases. In germline, CDR1 is MDHEN, CDR2 SYDVKM. CDR3 size: 17 residues. V gave up 5 bases and J gave up 5 bases; unmatched junction bases: 15. The DNA for the CDR3 is TGTGCCAGCAGTCCCCTAGAGCGGGAGGGCGGATCGCACGAGCAGTACTTC. The encoded protein is CASSPLEREGGSHEQYF.

This chain connects TRBV28 to TRBJ2-2; tentative D call: TRBD2 (5 bases). The germline V gene encodes CDR1 MDHEN and CDR2 SYDVKM. The CDR3 runs to 15 residues. V gave up 7 bases and J gave up 7 bases, with 19 bases separating them. The CDR3 bases are TGTGCCAGCAAATTCCCCCCGTCCCGGGGCGGGGAGCTGTTTTTT. Translating it yields CASKFPPSRGGELFF.

The chain has TRBV7-2 and TRBJ2-5; 10 bases match TRBD2. The ends lost 1 base at V and 5 bases at J; junction bases unmatched: 4. Germline CDR1 is SGHTA and CDR2 is FQGNSA. CDR3 length equals 15 residues. The DNA for the CDR3 is TGTGCCAGCAGCTTAGACAGCGGGAGGGCTGAGACCCAGTACTTC. Its translation is CASSLDSGRAETQYF.

The rearrangement uses TRBV20-1 and TRBJ2-5; perhaps TRBD1 as D (6 bases). This CDR3 contains 10 residues. The germline V gene has CDR1 DFQATT and CDR2 SNEGSKA (reference sequence). The V and J ends lost 7 bases and 5 bases respectively, with 8 bases between them. CDR3 bases: TGCAGTGGACAGGACGAGACCCAGTACTTC. Amino acid sequence: CSGQDETQYF.

CDR3 sequence reads: CASSLTAGGEQYF. The CDR3 DNA reads as TGTGCCAGCAGTTTGACGGCGGGGGGAGAGCAGTACTTC. The chain has TRBV6-4 and TRBJ2-7; TRBD2 agrees at 8 bases. This CDR3 region has 13 residues. CDR1 is MRHNA, CDR2 SNTAGT, per germline. Germline trimming cut 5 bases from V and 7 bases from J; bases unmatched to any gene: 7.

V usage is TRBV19 and J usage is TRBJ2-1; maybe TRBD1 (6 bases). In germline, CDR1 is LNHDA, CDR2 SQIVND (reference sequence). The ends were cut back, 1 base at V and 8 bases at J, with 12 bases in the middle. The CDR3 length is 14 residues. CDR3 in amino acids: CASSIGGAGDEQFF. CDR3 nucleotide sequence: TGTGCCAGTAGTATAGGAGGCGCAGGGGATGAGCAGTTCTTC.

The chain links TRBV12-3 or TRBV12-4 to TRBJ2-6; the D is unclear. The germline V and J ends were trimmed by 8 bases and 2 bases, with 7 bases remaining between them. This CDR3 comprises 13 residues. The chain's CDR3 is CASQSTGANVLTF. Here the CDR3 DNA reads TGTGCCAGCCAGTCCACTGGGGCCAACGTCCTGACTTTC.

This chain connects TRBV3-1 (or the pseudogene TRBV3-2) to TRBJ1-2; perhaps TRBD1 as D (5 bases). V lost 0 bases and J lost 0, with 11 bases in between. CDR1 LGHDT and CDR2 YNNKEL come from the germline V gene (reference sequence). This CDR3 has 16 residues. The CDR3 DNA sequence: TGTGCCAGCAGCCAAGATGGAGTGACAGCTAACTATGGCTACACCTTC. Its translation: CASSQDGVTANYGYTF.

V usage is TRBV5-8 and J usage is TRBJ2-1; D perhaps matches TRBD1 (5 bases). The V end lost 4 bases, the J end lost 0 bases, and 11 bases lay between the germline ends. The CDR3 has 15 residues. The V gene's germline CDR1 is SGHTS and CDR2 YDEGEE. The CDR3 spells CASSLLGASYNEQFF. For the CDR3, the DNA is TGTGCCAGCAGCCTCTTAGGGGCCTCCTACAATGAGCAGTTCTTC.

This clone was observed once. The rearrangement joins TRBV12-3 or TRBV12-4 to TRBJ2-7, with no clear D. The V end lost 3 bases, the J end lost 3 bases, and 9 bases lay between the germline ends. This CDR3 has 13 amino acids. The CDR3 sequence: CASSFDSYYEQYF. In nucleotides, the CDR3 is TGTGCCAGCAGTTTCGACTCATACTACGAGCAGTACTTC.

V and J are TRBV7-8 and TRBJ2-1, with D maybe TRBD1 (6 bases). This CDR3 has 16 amino acids. V was shortened by 5 bases and J by 8 bases, with 22 bases between the two germline ends. Germline assignment: CDR1 SGHVS and CDR2 FQNEAQ. The CDR3 reads CASSAYSGTNRDEQFF. CDR3 coding DNA: TGTGCCAGCAGCGCATATTCAGGGACAAACCGGGATGAGCAGTTCTTC.

The V gene is TRBV10-2, the J gene TRBJ1-6; D perhaps matches TRBD1 (5 bases). CDR1 is WSHSY and CDR2 is SAAADI in the germline V gene. This CDR3 comprises 14 residues. Trimming pared 2 bases from V and 5 bases from J, leaving 7 bases between. The CDR3 region is CASSEAGNNSPLHF. CDR3 sequence (DNA): TGCGCCAGCAGTGAGGCAGGGAATAATTCACCCCTCCACTTT.

The rearrangement uses TRBV9 and TRBJ2-7; TRBD1 matches at 9 bases. The junction had 2 bases not matched to a gene; V was cut back by 4 bases and J by 3 bases. The CDR3 totals 13 residues. Germline values: CDR1 SGDLS, CDR2 YYNGEE. The CDR3 DNA reads as TGTGCCAGCAGCACGGGACAGGGCTACGAGCAGTACTTC. It codes for CASSTGQGYEQYF.

This rearrangement joins TRBV19 to TRBJ2-7; the D gene is possibly TRBD1 (6 bases). This CDR3 has 14 amino acids. The ends were cut back, 6 bases at V and 0 bases at J, with 12 bases in the middle. The V gene's germline CDR1 is LNHDA and CDR2 SQIVND (reference sequence). Here the CDR3 DNA reads TGTGCCAGTAGCCGACAGGCTAACTCCTACGAGCAGTACTTC. As protein: CASSRQANSYEQYF.

The rearrangement uses TRBV9 and TRBJ2-3, with 8 bases lining up with TRBD2. The germline CDR1 and CDR2 sequences are SGDLS and YYNGEE. The CDR3 extends over 16 amino acids. Trimming at V came to 5 bases and at J to 4 bases, leaving 12 bases not matched to a gene. This CDR3 is CASSFLDGRASDTQYF. The DNA of the CDR3 is TGTGCCAGCAGTTTTCTAGACGGGAGGGCCTCAGATACGCAGTATTTT. Full variable domain (remainder filled in from reference TRBV9 and TRBJ2-3): DSGVTQTPKHLITATGQRVTLRCSPRSGDLSVYWYQQSLDQGLQFLIQYYNGEERAKGNILERFSAQQFPDLHSELNLSSLELGDSALYFCASSFLDGRASDTQYFGPGTRLTVL.

The chain couples TRBV9 to TRBJ2-7; 8 bases fit TRBD2. The CDR3 consists of 14 residues. The trim removed 4 bases at V and 7 bases at J, leaving 10 bases unmatched. The V gene's germline CDR1 is SGDLS and CDR2 YYNGEE. The chain's CDR3 is CASSPAEREWEQYF. The CDR3 DNA reads as TGTGCCAGCAGCCCGGCGGAGCGGGAGTGGGAGCAGTACTTC.

The chain uses TRBV11-2 and TRBJ2-3, with 7 bases that match TRBD1. The J segment lost 2 bases and the V segment lost 5 bases, leaving 4 bases of the junction unmatched. This CDR3 contains 14 residues. Germline CDR1 is SGHAT and CDR2 is FQNNGV. The CDR3 nucleotides are TGTGCCAGCAGCATTGACAGGGCCACAGATACGCAGTATTTT. Translation gives CASSIDRATDTQYF.

This clone was found a few times. The chain recombines TRBV4-2 with TRBJ2-7; 8 bases fit TRBD1. With 0 bases clipped from V and 6 bases from J, the junction kept 4 bases outside the gene matches. The CDR3 totals 14 residues. The germline CDR1 and CDR2 sequences are LGHNA and YNFKEQ. The CDR3 nucleotides read TGTGCCAGCAGCCAAGATGGACAGGGTCGCGAGCAGTACTTC. It is translated as CASSQDGQGREQYF.

The chain is built from TRBV19 and TRBJ1-3, with a tentative D call TRBD1 (5 bases). Germline lookup yields CDR1 LNHDA and CDR2 SQIVND (reference sequence). The CDR3 has 12 amino acids. V lost 9 bases, J lost 1 base, and 7 bases lay in between. CDR3 sequence (DNA): TGTGCCAGCAGGGTATCTGGAAACACCATATATTTT. Protein product: CASRVSGNTIYF.

The chain is built from TRBV24-1 and TRBJ2-7; TRBD2 matches 10 bases. The CDR3 contains 16 residues. Looked up from germline, CDR1 is KGHDR and CDR2 is SFDVKD. The junction had 6 bases not matched to a gene; V was cut back by 5 bases and J by 0 bases. For the CDR3, the DNA is TGTGCCACCAGTGGGACTAGCGGAACCAGCTCCTACGAGCAGTACTTC. It translates to CATSGTSGTSSYEQYF.